This T cell receptor beta chain was documented in a study of T cell repertoires in cytomegalovirus infection. The overall study: Newly reported HLA-C-restricted and thoroughly characterized HLA-B-restricted CMV epitopes were employed. Public TCR beta signatures provided an indication of both CMV infection and a matching HLA type.

MiXCR, applied by TCRdb to the reads, yields one record per CDR3 protein. The table has roughly 990,000 distinct CDR3 sequences, approximately 31% seen once; the top ten hold over 10%. This clonotype was recorded at least ten times. Its antigen is undetermined. Germline loops: CDR1 MGHRA, CDR2 YSYEKL. This CDR3 region has 15 residues. Trimming took 3 bases from V and 2 from J; bases not matched to a gene: 5. Study-wide findings and caveats: Cumulated frequencies of public TCR beta families served to identify carriers of CMV plus the relevant HLA.

The V and J genes are TRBV4-1 and TRBJ2-3; 7 bases match TRBD2. The TCR comes from a human donor in good health (CMV status not recorded). Some clones in this sample may be carry-over from other donors' samples. Sequenced here: cultured CD8+ T cells from PBMCs, sampled from culture after CMV antigen stimulation. Here the CDR3 DNA reads TGCGCCAGCAGCCAGGGAGGGGCGGCCACAGATACGCAGTATTTT. The encoded protein is CASSQGGAATDTQYF.